Below, 14 T cell receptor beta chains from the same sample are listed, as sequenced in a study of blood T cell repertoires in COVID-19. TCRdb keeps only in-frame clones here, not all; method: immunoSEQ multiplex PCR. Of under 200,000 clones in the sample, 79% were seen once. Sequenced sample: peripheral blood. Receptor source: a woman in her 40s with COVID-19, enrolled during active disease.

The chain employs TRBV19 and TRBJ2-1; weak D call: TRBD1 (6 bases). Trimming cost V 3 bases and J 7 bases, with 16 bases left between them. Germline loops: CDR1 LNHDA, CDR2 SQIVND (reference sequence). The CDR3 has 15 residues. In DNA, the CDR3 is TGTGCCAGTAGTATCAGGGGAGTGAGTCGGAATGAGCAGTTCTTC. Encoded protein: CASSIRGVSRNEQFF.

This chain joins TRBV6-2 or TRBV6-3 and TRBJ2-1; the D gene is possibly TRBD1 (5 bases). Trimming shortened V by 2 bases and J by 7 bases, and 12 bases separated the two germline ends. The CDR3 consists of 14 residues. The germline V gene has CDR1 MNHEY and CDR2 SVGEGT. The CDR3 spells CASSYDSQGNEQFF. The CDR3 DNA reads TGTGCCAGCAGTTACGACAGCCAAGGGAATGAGCAGTTCTTC.

The genes are TRBV18 and TRBJ2-7; 8 nucleotides line up with TRBD2. CDR1 KGHSH and CDR2 LQKENI come from the germline V gene. The J segment lost 4 bases and the V segment lost 0 bases, leaving 11 bases of the junction unmatched. This CDR3 contains 17 residues. The chain's CDR3 is CASSPPGGAGVRYEQYF. The CDR3, as DNA: TGTGCCAGCTCACCACCGGGTGGAGCGGGGGTACGGTACGAGCAGTACTTC.

V is TRBV2 and J is TRBJ1-6; no reliable D call. Between the trimmed V and J ends, which lost 4 bases and 6 bases, there was a span of 10 bases. Germline V CDR1 and CDR2: SNHLY, FYNNEI. The CDR3 is 14 amino acids. CDR3 in amino acids: CASSGEIVNSPLHF. CDR3 DNA: TGTGCCAGCAGTGGAGAGATAGTTAATTCACCCCTCCACTTT.

This chain connects TRBV6-2 or TRBV6-3 to TRBJ2-7; D call uncertain. V shed 5 bases and J shed 2 bases, with 7 bases lying between them. The CDR3 loop spans 12 amino acids. Looked up from germline, CDR1 is MNHEY and CDR2 is SVGEGT. CDR3 sequence reads: CASSTTPYEQYF. The CDR3 DNA reads TGTGCCAGCAGTACGACACCCTACGAGCAGTACTTC.

For the CDR3, the DNA is TGTGCCAGCAGACAGGGCGGGTTTCGGGCCCTCCACTTT. Protein: CASRQGGFRALHF. This rearrangement joins TRBV6-5 to TRBJ1-6; a possible D gene is TRBD1 (6 bases). Germline V lookup: CDR1 MNHEY, CDR2 SVGAGI. Deletions cut 6 bases from V and 14 bases from J, with 17 bases between. The CDR3 extends over 13 amino acids.

The chain couples TRBV4-1 to TRBJ2-3, with 9 bases fitting TRBD2. Germline trimming cut 5 bases from V and 1 base from J; bases unmatched to any gene: 4. This CDR3 spans 15 amino acids. Germline V gene sequence: CDR1 MGHRA, CDR2 YSYEKL. In DNA, the CDR3 is TGCGCCAGCAGCAGTAGCGGGGGAGGCACAGATACGCAGTATTTT. This sequence encodes CASSSSGGGTDTQYF.

The genes are TRBV27 and TRBJ2-1; 7 nucleotides match TRBD1. V lost 6 bases and J lost 3; bases outside the gene matches: 8. The length of the CDR3 is 15 residues. The germline CDR1 and CDR2 sequences are MNHEY and SMNVEV (reference sequence). CDR3 bases: TGTGCCAGCAGAAACAGGGGAAGGATCTACAATGAGCAGTTCTTC. It is translated as CASRNRGRIYNEQFF.

The sample holds a few counts of this clone. The chain recombines TRBV7-2 with TRBJ2-5; D is undetermined. V was clipped by 2 bases and J by 1 base, with 11 bases between them. This CDR3 is built from 15 residues. CDR1 is SGHTA, CDR2 FQGNSA, per germline. The CDR3 is CASSLLVGPQETQYF. The CDR3 DNA reads as TGTGCCAGCAGCTTATTAGTTGGTCCCCAAGAGACCCAGTACTTC.

V is TRBV25-1 and J is TRBJ2-1, with D perhaps matching TRBD2 (5 bases). Per germline, CDR1 MGHDK and CDR2 SYGVNS. V was pared by 5 bases and J by 10 bases, with 15 bases between. This CDR3 region has 13 residues. CDR3 DNA sequence: TGTGCCAGCAGTCTCTTAACTGAGGGAGAGCAGTTCTTC. It is translated as CASSLLTEGEQFF.

This clone has just a few counts. J is TRBJ1-1 and V is TRBV30, with TRBD1 identical over 9 bases. The CDR3 has 14 amino acids. V gave up 3 bases and J gave up 4 bases; unmatched junction bases: 6. Looked up from germline, CDR1 is GTSNPN and CDR2 is SVGIG (reference sequence). The CDR3 loop is CAWRKSTGGTEAFF. In DNA form, the CDR3 reads TGTGCCTGGAGGAAATCGACAGGGGGCACTGAAGCTTTCTTT. Full variable domain (remainder filled in from reference TRBV30 and TRBJ1-1): SQTIHQWPATLVQPVGSPLSLECTVEGTSNPNLYWYRQAAGRGLQLLFYSVGIGQISSEVPQNLSASRPQDRQFILSSKKLLLSDSGFYLCAWRKSTGGTEAFFGQGTRLTVV.

V and J are TRBV27 and TRBJ1-1; 9 nucleotides match TRBD1. V was clipped by 6 bases and J by 5 bases; unmatched bases: 4. CDR1 and CDR2 (germline): MNHEY, SMNVEV (reference sequence). There are 13 residues in the CDR3. CDR3 sequence reads: CASRGTGRTEAFF. As DNA, the CDR3 is TGTGCCAGCAGGGGGACAGGGAGGACTGAAGCTTTCTTT.

This clone showed up just once. The rearrangement links TRBV9 to TRBJ1-3, with D maybe TRBD1 (6 bases). CDR1 is SGDLS, CDR2 YYNGEE, per germline. This CDR3 has 19 residues. V gave up 3 bases and J gave up 7 bases, with 29 bases separating them. The CDR3: CASSALQGIGVGVGNTIYF. CDR3 DNA: TGTGCCAGCAGCGCCTTACAGGGAATTGGAGTTGGAGTTGGGAACACCATATATTTT.

The gene calls are TRBV5-4 and TRBJ1-2, with TRBD1 matching over 8 bases. Germline CDR1 and CDR2: SGHNT and YYREEE (reference sequence). The V and J ends lost 3 bases and 10 bases, in that order; junction bases with no gene match: 14. This CDR3 has 15 amino acids. Here the CDR3 reads CASSSAVVTGAHYTF. The CDR3 region has the DNA TGTGCCAGCAGCTCGGCGGTGGTGACAGGGGCCCACTACACCTTC.